These 14 T cell receptor beta chains were sequenced from one sample in a study of blood T cell repertoires in COVID-19. The repertoire was sequenced with immunoSEQ multiplex PCR; TCRdb's copy has only in-frame clones and lacks some. Here the sample spans 15,000 to 20,000 clones, 85% to 90% being singletons. Input material: peripheral blood. The receptors derive from a human donor with active COVID-19. The donor label of this sample is uncertain.

J is TRBJ2-3 and V is TRBV2, with 8 bases lining up with TRBD1. The CDR3 consists of 16 residues. CDR1 SNHLY and CDR2 FYNNEI come from the germline V gene. Losses at the gene ends were 5 bases for V and 0 bases for J; bases not matched to a gene: 7. CDR3 bases: TGTGCCAGCAGTTACGAGGGACAGGTTAGCACAGATACGCAGTATTTT. Its translation is CASSYEGQVSTDTQYF.

The V and J genes are TRBV11-2 and TRBJ1-2; D possibly corresponds to TRBD1 (5 bases). This CDR3 region has 14 residues. Looked up from germline, CDR1 is SGHAT and CDR2 is FQNNGV. The V and J ends lost 3 bases and 2 bases respectively, with 10 bases between them. The CDR3 sequence is CASSLGTMNYGYTF. In nucleotides, the CDR3 is TGTGCCAGCAGCTTGGGGACTATGAACTATGGCTACACCTTC.

This chain uses TRBV11-3 with TRBJ1-4, with 9 bases fitting TRBD1. CDR1 and CDR2 (germline): SGHNT, YENEEA. CDR3 length: 16 residues. J was trimmed by 3 bases and V by 5 bases; bases with no gene match: 7. CDR3 sequence (DNA): TGTGCCAGCAGCACTGGCGGGACAGGGTCTAATGAAAAACTGTTTTTT. Protein product: CASSTGGTGSNEKLFF.

The CDR3 loop is CASSIKTGPYGYTF. Here the CDR3 DNA reads TGTGCCAGCAGCATCAAGACAGGACCCTATGGCTACACCTTC. The rearrangement uses TRBV6-5 and TRBJ1-2, with D maybe TRBD1 (6 bases). Germline V gives CDR1 MNHEY, CDR2 SVGAGI. The CDR3 has 14 residues. The V and J ends lost 6 bases and 4 bases respectively, with 15 bases between them.

The V call is TRBV5-1, the J call TRBJ2-1; TRBD1 matches 8 bases. The ends lost 4 bases at V and 7 bases at J; junction bases unmatched: 10. The CDR3 is 15 amino acids. Germline V gene sequence: CDR1 SGHRS, CDR2 YFSETQ. The CDR3 DNA sequence: TGCGCCAGCAGCAGAGGGGGGACAGGACGTAATGAGCAGTTCTTC. It specifies CASSRGGTGRNEQFF. Full variable domain (outside the CDR3, taken from reference TRBV5-1 and TRBJ2-1): KAGVTQTPRYLIKTRGQQVTLSCSPISGHRSVSWYQQTPGQGLQFLFEYFSETQRNKGNFPGRFSGRQFSNSRSEMNVSTLELGDSALYLCASSRGGTGRNEQFFGPGTRLTVL.

The V gene is TRBV19, the J gene TRBJ1-2, with 8 bases fitting TRBD1. Germline V gives CDR1 LNHDA, CDR2 SQIVND (reference sequence). V lost 9 bases to trimming and J lost 4 bases; unmatched junction nucleotides: 7. The CDR3 is made up of 13 amino acids. CDR3 loop: CASQDRAFYGYTF. Written as DNA, the CDR3 is TGTGCCAGCCAGGACAGGGCTTTCTATGGCTACACCTTC.

This chain links TRBV6-2 or TRBV6-3 with TRBJ2-7; 7 bases are shared with TRBD1. Germline CDR1 is MNHEY and CDR2 is SVGEGT. V gave up 4 bases and J gave up 2 bases; unmatched junction bases: 5. The CDR3 length is 14 residues. CDR3 protein: CASSLQGGPYEQYF. The CDR3 DNA follows: TGTGCCAGCAGTTTGCAAGGGGGCCCCTACGAGCAGTACTTC.

This clone rates as medium-sized. The rearrangement uses TRBV7-8 and TRBJ2-5, with 8 bases lining up with TRBD1. The CDR3 has 14 residues. Losses at the gene ends were 4 bases for V and 3 bases for J; bases not matched to a gene: 4. Germline loops: CDR1 SGHVS, CDR2 FQNEAQ. CDR3 DNA sequence: TGTGCCAGCAGCTGGGAGACAGGGGAAGAGACCCAGTACTTC. Amino acids: CASSWETGEETQYF. Complete variable domain (other parts from reference TRBV7-8 and TRBJ2-5): GAGVSQSPRYKVAKRGQDVALRCDPISGHVSLFWYQQALGQGPEFLTYFQNEAQLDKSGLPSDRFFAERPEGSVSTLKIQRTQQEDSAVYLCASSWETGEETQYFGPGTRLLVL.

This clone showed up just a few times. The rearrangement uses TRBV3-1 (or the pseudogene TRBV3-2) and TRBJ2-5, with 8 bases fitting TRBD2. This CDR3 is 15 amino acids long. V lost 4 bases, J lost 2 bases, and 6 bases stayed unmatched. Looked up from germline, CDR1 is LGHDT and CDR2 is YNNKEL (reference sequence). CDR3 DNA: TGTGCCAGCAGCCCATGGACTAGCACACAAGAGACCCAGTACTTC. This sequence encodes CASSPWTSTQETQYF.

The chain employs TRBV7-2 and TRBJ1-2, with TRBD1 identical over 8 bases. From germline, CDR1 is SGHTA and CDR2 FQGNSA. Trimming at V came to 1 base and at J to 7 bases, leaving 8 bases not matched to a gene. This CDR3 has 15 amino acids. In DNA form, the CDR3 reads TGTGCCAGCAGCTTAGGTGGTCAGGGGGCAGGTGGCTACACCTTC. Residues: CASSLGGQGAGGYTF.

The chain employs TRBV27 and TRBJ1-1; possibly TRBD1 for D (5 bases). This CDR3 contains 13 residues. V was shortened by 3 bases and J by 6 bases, with 11 bases between the two germline ends. CDR1 and CDR2 (germline): MNHEY, SMNVEV (reference sequence). In DNA, the CDR3 is TGTGCCAGCAGTTTGGGGCGGTTCGCTGAAGCTTTCTTT. Encoded protein: CASSLGRFAEAFF.

The chain combines TRBV9 with TRBJ2-6, with D uncertain. This CDR3 comprises 15 residues. The V and J ends lost 3 bases and 1 base respectively, with 8 bases between them. Germline lookup yields CDR1 SGDLS and CDR2 YYNGEE. CDR3: CASSAGVSGANVLTF. CDR3 coding DNA: TGTGCCAGCAGCGCTGGAGTTTCTGGGGCCAACGTCCTGACTTTC.

This CDR3 reads CASSHPGLAGGLDRGQTDTQYF. CDR3 DNA sequence: TGCGCCAGCAGCCACCCGGGACTAGCGGGGGGGCTAGACAGAGGTCAGACAGATACGCAGTATTTT. The chain joins TRBV4-1 to TRBJ2-3; the match to TRBD2 covers 16 bases. The CDR3 runs to 22 residues. Per germline, CDR1 MGHRA and CDR2 YSYEKL. After removal of 3 bases from V and 3 bases from J, the junction contained 18 bases not matched to a gene.

The chain couples TRBV18 to TRBJ1-1, with a possible D match to TRBD1 (5 bases). Germline assignment: CDR1 KGHSH and CDR2 LQKENI. The V end lost 2 bases, the J end lost 4 bases, and 20 bases lay between the germline ends. This CDR3 contains 17 residues. The CDR3 nucleotides read TGTGCCAGCTCACCAAGGCGGGGGTCCAACAACGGCACTGAAGCTTTCTTT. Translated, it gives CASSPRRGSNNGTEAFF.